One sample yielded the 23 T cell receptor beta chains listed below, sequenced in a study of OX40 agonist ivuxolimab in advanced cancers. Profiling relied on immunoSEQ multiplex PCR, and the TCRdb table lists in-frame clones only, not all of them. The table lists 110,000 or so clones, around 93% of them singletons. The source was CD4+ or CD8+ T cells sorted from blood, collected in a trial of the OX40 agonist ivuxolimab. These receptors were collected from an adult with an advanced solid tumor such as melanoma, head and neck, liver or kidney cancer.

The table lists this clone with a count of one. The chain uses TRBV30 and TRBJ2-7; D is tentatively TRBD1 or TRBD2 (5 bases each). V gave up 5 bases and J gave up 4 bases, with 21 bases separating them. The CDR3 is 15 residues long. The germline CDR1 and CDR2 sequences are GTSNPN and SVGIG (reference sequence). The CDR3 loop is CAWGKSTRGGYEQYF. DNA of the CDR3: TGTGCCTGGGGTAAATCTACTCGGGGCGGATACGAGCAGTACTTC.

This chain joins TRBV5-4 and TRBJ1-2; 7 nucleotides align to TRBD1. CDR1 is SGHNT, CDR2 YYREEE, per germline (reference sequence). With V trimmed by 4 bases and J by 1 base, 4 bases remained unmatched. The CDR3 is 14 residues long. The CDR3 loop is CASSPGQVNYGYTF. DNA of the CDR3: TGTGCCAGCAGCCCCGGACAGGTTAACTATGGCTACACCTTC.

Here the CDR3 reads CSATTGGPYEQYF. The CDR3 DNA reads as TGCAGCGCTACGACAGGGGGCCCCTACGAGCAGTACTTC. The gene calls are TRBV29-1 and TRBJ2-7, with TRBD1 matching over 10 bases. The trim removed 7 bases at V and 2 bases at J, leaving 5 bases unmatched. The germline CDR1 and CDR2 sequences are SQVTM and ANQGSEA. This CDR3 region has 13 residues.

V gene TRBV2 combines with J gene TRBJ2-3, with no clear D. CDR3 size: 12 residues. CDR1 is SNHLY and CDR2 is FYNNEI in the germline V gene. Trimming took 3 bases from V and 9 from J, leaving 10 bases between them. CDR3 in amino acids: CASSEQVGTQYF. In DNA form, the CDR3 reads TGTGCCAGCAGTGAGCAGGTCGGGACGCAGTATTTT.

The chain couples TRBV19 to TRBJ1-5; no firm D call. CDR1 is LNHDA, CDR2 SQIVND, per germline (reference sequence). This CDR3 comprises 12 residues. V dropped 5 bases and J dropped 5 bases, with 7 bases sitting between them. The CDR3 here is CASSAADQPQHF. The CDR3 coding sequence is TGTGCCAGTAGTGCAGCAGATCAGCCCCAGCATTTT.

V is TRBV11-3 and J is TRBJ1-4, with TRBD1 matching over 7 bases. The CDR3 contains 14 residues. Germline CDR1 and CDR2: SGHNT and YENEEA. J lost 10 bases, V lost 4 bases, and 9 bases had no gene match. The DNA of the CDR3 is TGTGCCAGCAGCTCCGACAGGGAAAAAGTAAAACTGTTTTTT. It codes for CASSSDREKVKLFF.

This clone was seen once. CDR3 sequence reads: CASRPPRDSDYEQYF. CDR3 nucleotide sequence: TGTGCCAGCAGACCACCCCGGGACTCGGATTACGAGCAGTACTTC. V is TRBV6-6 and J is TRBJ2-7; perhaps TRBD2 as D (6 bases). Germline V gene sequence: CDR1 MNHNY, CDR2 SVGAGI (reference sequence). The CDR3 runs to 15 residues. Between the trimmed V and J ends, which lost 6 bases and 4 bases, there was a span of 19 bases.

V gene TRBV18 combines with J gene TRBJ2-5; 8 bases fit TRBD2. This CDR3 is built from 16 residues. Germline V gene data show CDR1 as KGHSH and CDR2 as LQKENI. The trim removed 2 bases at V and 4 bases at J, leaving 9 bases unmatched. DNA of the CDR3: TGTGCCAGCTCACCATTGCGGCTAGCGGGCGGAGAGACCCAGTACTTC. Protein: CASSPLRLAGGETQYF.

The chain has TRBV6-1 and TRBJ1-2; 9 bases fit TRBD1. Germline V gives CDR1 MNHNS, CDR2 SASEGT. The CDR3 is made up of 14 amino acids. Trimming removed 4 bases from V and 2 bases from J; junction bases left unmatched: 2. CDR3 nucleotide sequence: TGTGCCAGCAGTGCCGGGACAGGGAACTATGGCTACACCTTC. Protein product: CASSAGTGNYGYTF.

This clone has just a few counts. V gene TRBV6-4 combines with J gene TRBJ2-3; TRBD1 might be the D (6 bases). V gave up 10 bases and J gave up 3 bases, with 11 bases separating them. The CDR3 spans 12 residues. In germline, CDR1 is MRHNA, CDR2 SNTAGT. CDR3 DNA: TGTGCCAATCAGAGGGGGACAGATACGCAGTATTTT. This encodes CANQRGTDTQYF.

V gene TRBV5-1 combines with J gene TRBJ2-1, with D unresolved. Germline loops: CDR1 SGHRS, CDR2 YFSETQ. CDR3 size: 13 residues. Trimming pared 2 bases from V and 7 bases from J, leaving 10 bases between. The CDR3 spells CASSLWQSNEQFF. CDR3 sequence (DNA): TGCGCCAGCAGCTTATGGCAGTCGAATGAGCAGTTCTTC. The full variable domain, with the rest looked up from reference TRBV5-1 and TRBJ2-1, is KAGVTQTPRYLIKTRGQQVTLSCSPISGHRSVSWYQQTPGQGLQFLFEYFSETQRNKGNFPGRFSGRQFSNSRSEMNVSTLELGDSALYLCASSLWQSNEQFFGPGTRLTVL.

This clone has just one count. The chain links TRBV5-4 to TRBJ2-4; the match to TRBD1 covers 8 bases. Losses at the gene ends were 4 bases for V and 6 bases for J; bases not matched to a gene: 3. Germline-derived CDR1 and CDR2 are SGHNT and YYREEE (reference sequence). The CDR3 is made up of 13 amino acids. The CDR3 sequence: CASSGDRRNIQYF. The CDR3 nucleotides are TGTGCCAGCAGCGGGGACAGGAGAAACATTCAGTACTTC.

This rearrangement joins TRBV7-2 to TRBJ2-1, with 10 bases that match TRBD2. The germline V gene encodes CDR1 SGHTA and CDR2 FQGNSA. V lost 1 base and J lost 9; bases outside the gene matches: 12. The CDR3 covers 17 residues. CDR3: CASSLESVAGGFGEQFF. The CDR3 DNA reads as TGTGCCAGCAGCTTAGAGTCGGTAGCGGGGGGCTTCGGTGAGCAGTTCTTC.

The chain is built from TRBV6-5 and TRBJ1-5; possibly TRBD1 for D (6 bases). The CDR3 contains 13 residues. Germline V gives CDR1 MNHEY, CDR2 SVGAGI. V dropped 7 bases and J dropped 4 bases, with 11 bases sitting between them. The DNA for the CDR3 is TGTGCCAGCACGCGGGGGCTAAATCAGCCCCAGCATTTT. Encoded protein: CASTRGLNQPQHF.

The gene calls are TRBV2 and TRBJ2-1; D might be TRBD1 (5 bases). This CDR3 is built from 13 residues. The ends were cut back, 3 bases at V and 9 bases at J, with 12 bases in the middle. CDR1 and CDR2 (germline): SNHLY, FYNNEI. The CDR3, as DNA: TGTGCCAGCAGTGACAGGGAAATCTCTGAGCAGTTCTTC. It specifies CASSDREISEQFF.

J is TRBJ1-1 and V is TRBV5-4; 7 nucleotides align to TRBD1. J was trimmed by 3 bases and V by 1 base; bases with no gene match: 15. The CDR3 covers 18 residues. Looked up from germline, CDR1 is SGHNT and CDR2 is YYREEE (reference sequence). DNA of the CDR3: TGTGCCAGCAGCTTGCCTTCCGTCACAGGGGACTCCTACACTGAAGCTTTCTTT. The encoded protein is CASSLPSVTGDSYTEAFF.

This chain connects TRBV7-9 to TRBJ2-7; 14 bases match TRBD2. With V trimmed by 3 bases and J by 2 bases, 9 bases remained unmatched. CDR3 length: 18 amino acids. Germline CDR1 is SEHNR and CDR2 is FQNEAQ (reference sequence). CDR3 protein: CASSFYLGLAGAPYEQYF. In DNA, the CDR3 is TGTGCCAGCAGCTTTTACTTGGGACTAGCGGGAGCCCCCTACGAGCAGTACTTC.

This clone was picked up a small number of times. Here the CDR3 reads CASSPREQGSYEQYF. CDR3 in DNA: TGTGCCAGCTCACCGAGAGAACAAGGTTCCTACGAGCAGTACTTC. The chain carries TRBV18 and TRBJ2-7; no definite D call. Germline CDR1 and CDR2: KGHSH and LQKENI. This CDR3 has 15 residues. V lost 3 bases and J lost 1, with 13 bases in between.

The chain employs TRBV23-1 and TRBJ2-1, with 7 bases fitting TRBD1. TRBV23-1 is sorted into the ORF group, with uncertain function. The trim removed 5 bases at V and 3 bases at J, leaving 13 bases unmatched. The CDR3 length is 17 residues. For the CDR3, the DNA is TGCGCCAGCAGTGGGGATACCGACAGGGCGGGCTACAATGAGCAGTTCTTC. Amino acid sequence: CASSGDTDRAGYNEQFF.

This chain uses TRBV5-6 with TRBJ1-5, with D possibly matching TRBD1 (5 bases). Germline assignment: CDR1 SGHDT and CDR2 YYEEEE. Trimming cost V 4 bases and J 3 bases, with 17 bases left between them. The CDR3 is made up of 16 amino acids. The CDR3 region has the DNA TGTGCCAGCAGCGACCGGGGGAGGCAGGCCAATCAGCCCCAGCATTTT. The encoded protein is CASSDRGRQANQPQHF.

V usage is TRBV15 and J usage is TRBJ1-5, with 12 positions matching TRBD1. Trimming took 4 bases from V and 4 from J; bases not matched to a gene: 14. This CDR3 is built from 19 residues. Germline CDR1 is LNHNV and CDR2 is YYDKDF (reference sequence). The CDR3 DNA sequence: TGTGCCACCAGCACCAAAGGAGGGACAGGGGGCGGTGGTAATCAGCCCCAGCATTTT. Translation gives CATSTKGGTGGGGNQPQHF.

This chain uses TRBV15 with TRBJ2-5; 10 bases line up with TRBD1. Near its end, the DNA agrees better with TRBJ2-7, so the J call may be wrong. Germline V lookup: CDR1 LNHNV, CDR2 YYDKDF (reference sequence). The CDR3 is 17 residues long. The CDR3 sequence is CATSQQLGTGVPYEQYF. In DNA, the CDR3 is TGTGCCACCAGCCAACAACTAGGGACAGGGGTTCCCTACGAGCAGTACTTC.

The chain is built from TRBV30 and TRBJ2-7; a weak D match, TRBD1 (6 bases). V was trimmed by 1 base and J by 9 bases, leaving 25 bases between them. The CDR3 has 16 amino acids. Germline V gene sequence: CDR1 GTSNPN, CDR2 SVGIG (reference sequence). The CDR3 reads CAWSGRAGTRSIRQYF. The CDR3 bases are TGTGCCTGGAGTGGTCGAGCCGGGACACGGTCAATTCGGCAGTACTTC.